This section outlines one T cell receptor (beta chain) sequence together with its context. These data are taken from a study of response to subunit inactivated influenza vaccine. TCRdb ran MiXCR on the RT-PCR reads and lists one entry per CDR3 protein. The sample holds around 760,000 distinct CDR3 sequences, approximately 15% seen once. This receptor was identified in a middle-aged man who received an inactivated influenza vaccine. The source material was PBMCs from blood, sampled 14 days before vaccination.

The CDR3 sequence is CSVWVGRENIQYF. The CDR3 nucleotides are TGCAGCGTTTGGGTTGGGCGGGAAAACATTCAGTACTTC. The V gene is TRBV29-1, the J gene TRBJ2-4, with D maybe TRBD2 (5 bases). The V and J ends lost 5 bases and 5 bases respectively, with 13 bases between them. CDR1 is SQVTM, CDR2 ANQGSEA, per germline. The CDR3 loop spans 13 amino acids.